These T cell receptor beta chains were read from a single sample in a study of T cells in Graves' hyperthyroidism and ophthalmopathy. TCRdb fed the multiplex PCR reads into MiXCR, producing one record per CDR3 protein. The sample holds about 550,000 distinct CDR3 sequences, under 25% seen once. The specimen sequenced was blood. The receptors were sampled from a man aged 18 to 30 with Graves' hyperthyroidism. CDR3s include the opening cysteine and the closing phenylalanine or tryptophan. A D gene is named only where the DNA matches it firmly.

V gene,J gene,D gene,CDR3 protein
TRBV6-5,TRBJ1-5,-,CASSSPWTQVNQPQHF
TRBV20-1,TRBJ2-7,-,CSARSNRGQPYEQYF
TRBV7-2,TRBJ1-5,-,CASSLGLLPQHF
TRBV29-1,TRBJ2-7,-,CSVEKLGQGINEQYF
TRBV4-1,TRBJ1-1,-,CASSQDWGTSRDTEAFF
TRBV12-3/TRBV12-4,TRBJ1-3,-,CASSLRVSSSGNTIYF
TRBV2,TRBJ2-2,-,CASSAQGLNTGELFF
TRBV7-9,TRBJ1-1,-,CASKREELNTEAFF
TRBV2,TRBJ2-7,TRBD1,CASKVDRGGIYEQYF
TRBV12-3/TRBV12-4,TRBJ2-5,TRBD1,CASRRDRGSGETQYF
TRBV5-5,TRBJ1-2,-,CASSTDYGYTF
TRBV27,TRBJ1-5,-,CASSSDSWGDSNQPQHF
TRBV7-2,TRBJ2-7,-,CASRTTTWGNGEQYF
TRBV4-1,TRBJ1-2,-,CASSQAAGYGYTF
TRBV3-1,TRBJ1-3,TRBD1,CASSLSFLTGPNGNTIYF
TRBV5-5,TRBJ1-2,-,CASSPYMANYGYTF
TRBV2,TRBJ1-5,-,CASNPGTGPNQPQHF
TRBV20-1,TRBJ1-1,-,CSGWGDPNTEAFF
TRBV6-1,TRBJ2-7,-,CASSEGAFYEQYF
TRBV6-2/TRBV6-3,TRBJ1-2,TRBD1,CASSGQGLGYTF
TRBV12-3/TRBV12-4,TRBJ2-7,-,CASSLELTGYEQYF
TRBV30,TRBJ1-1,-,CAWSPLGGAYF
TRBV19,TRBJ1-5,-,CASSIEQVRVNQPQHF
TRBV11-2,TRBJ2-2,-,CASSFIAGGGELFF
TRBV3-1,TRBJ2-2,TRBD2,CASSQLGLAGSELFF
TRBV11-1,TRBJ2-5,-,CASSDRRYETQYF
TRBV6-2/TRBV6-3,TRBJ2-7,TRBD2,CASSQRLAGRYEQYF
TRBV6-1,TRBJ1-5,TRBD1,CASSAAGGSQPQHF
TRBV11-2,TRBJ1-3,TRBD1,CASSVTTGDSGNTIYF
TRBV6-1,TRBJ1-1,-,CASTDPTSRWTEAFF
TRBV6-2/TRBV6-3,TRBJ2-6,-,CASTSAQGRGANVLTF
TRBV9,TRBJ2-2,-,CASSVRGSWDTGELFF
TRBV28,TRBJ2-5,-,CASSSPGDGGETQYF
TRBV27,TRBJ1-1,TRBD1,CASSLKGGRTEAFF
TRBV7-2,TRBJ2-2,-,CASSLSGGAGRTGELFF
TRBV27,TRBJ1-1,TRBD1,CASSRGGATFF
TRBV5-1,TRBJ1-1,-,CASSLPGEMNTEAFF
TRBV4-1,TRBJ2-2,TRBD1,CASRHGQGGVPGELFF
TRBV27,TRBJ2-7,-,CASSLTGIAYEQYF
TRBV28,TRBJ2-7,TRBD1,CASSRPGTGASYEQYF
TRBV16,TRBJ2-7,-,CASSQFAYEQYF
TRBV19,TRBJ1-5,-,CASSIAWELEQPQHF
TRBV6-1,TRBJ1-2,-,CASTPAWGDYGYTF
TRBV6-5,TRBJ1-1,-,CASSYEPRGNTEAFF
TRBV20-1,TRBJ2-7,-,CSARPGLSALLQYF
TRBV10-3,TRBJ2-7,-,CAISEFGGEQYF
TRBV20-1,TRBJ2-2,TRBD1,CSAREPTGGYTGELFF
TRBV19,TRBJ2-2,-,CAGGHPNTGELFF